The rows below give T cell receptor beta chains drawn from one sample of a study of cytomegalovirus exposure and HLA in healthy donors. TCRdb keeps only in-frame clones here, not all; method: immunoSEQ multiplex PCR. Of approximately 250,000 clones listed, around 78% were seen once; the top ten hold about 0.47%. Sequencing input: PBMCs. The receptors were gathered from a boy between 5 and 17 years old in good health and CMV-seronegative. Each CDR3 is given with its conserved first and last residue. The D gene is left open where the match is weak. Rows give clone size only sometimes, using once, few, many, or a class for an expanded clone.

d_gene | j_gene | v_gene | abundance | CDR3aa | CDR3nt
TRBD1 | TRBJ1-4 | TRBV7-9 | - | CASSLAGQGVRLFF | TGTGCCAGCAGCTTAGCGGGACAGGGTGTACGACTGTTTTTT
- | TRBJ2-1 | TRBV29-1 | - | CSVVPNLFNEQFF | TGCAGCGTTGTCCCTAATCTATTCAATGAGCAGTTCTTC
- | TRBJ1-2 | TRBV9 | - | CASSVVEGEGYTF | TGTGCCAGCAGCGTAGTGGAAGGGGAAGGCTACACCTTC
- | TRBJ1-2 | TRBV5-1 | - | CASSLGSGVSF | TGCGCCAGCAGCTTGGGGAGCGGGGTTTCCTTC
TRBD2 | TRBJ2-2 | TRBV6-5 | - | CASSFSSGGITGELFF | TGTGCCAGCAGTTTCTCTAGCGGGGGGATCACCGGGGAGCTGTTTTTT
TRBD2 | TRBJ2-7 | TRBV5-6 | - | CASSPPPASGSLFLREQYF | TGTGCCAGCAGCCCCCCGCCGGCTAGCGGGAGCCTCTTCTTACGGGAGCAGTACTTC
- | TRBJ1-3 | TRBV5-4 | - | CASSLFSSGNTIYF | TGTGCCAGCAGCTTGTTCAGCTCTGGAAACACCATATATTTT
TRBD2 | TRBJ2-3 | TRBV30 | few | CAWSEAGDSTDTQYF | TGTGCCTGGAGTGAAGCGGGGGATAGCACAGATACGCAGTATTTT
- | TRBJ1-5 | TRBV5-8 | - | CASSRPNRARHQPQHF | TGTGCCAGCAGCCGCCCAAACAGGGCTCGCCATCAGCCCCAGCATTTT
- | TRBJ2-7 | TRBV11-2 | few | CASSSNGDPTTSPYEQYF | TGTGCCAGCAGCTCCAACGGCGACCCTACTACCTCTCCCTACGAGCAGTACTTC
- | TRBJ1-1 | TRBV7-8 | - | CASSLAQNTEAFF | TGTGCCAGCAGCTTAGCTCAGAACACTGAAGCTTTCTTT
- | TRBJ2-7 | TRBV14 | - | CASSQDTYEQYF | TGTGCCAGCAGCCAGGACACATACGAGCAGTACTTC
- | TRBJ1-4 | TRBV5-4 | - | CASSGGATNEKLFF | TGTGCCAGCTCGGGGGGGGCGACTAATGAAAAACTGTTTTTT
TRBD2 | TRBJ2-3 | TRBV6-4 | few | CASSASGGATDTQYF | TGTGCCAGCAGTGCTAGCGGGGGGGCCACAGATACGCAGTATTTT
- | TRBJ1-2 | TRBV5-1 | once | CASSFQGETGYTF | TGCGCCAGCAGCTTTCAAGGGGAAACTGGCTACACCTTC
TRBD2 | TRBJ2-1 | TRBV6-6 | - | CATSGRSTYNEQFF | TGTGCCACTAGCGGGAGGTCCACCTACAATGAGCAGTTCTTC
- | TRBJ2-1 | TRBV7-9 | - | CASSSESGKGTMDEQFF | TGTGCCAGCAGCTCAGAAAGCGGAAAGGGCACTATGGATGAGCAGTTCTTC
TRBD1 | TRBJ2-1 | TRBV6-1 | - | CASGSRGKGYNEQFF | TGTGCCAGCGGGAGCAGGGGGAAGGGTTACAATGAGCAGTTCTTC
TRBD1 | TRBJ1-1 | TRBV30 | - | CAWSRDRNSNTEAFF | TGTGCCTGGAGCAGGGACAGGAACTCTAACACTGAAGCTTTCTTT
- | TRBJ2-1 | TRBV27 | - | CASMHRPPSYNEQFF | TGTGCCAGCATGCACAGGCCCCCGTCCTACAATGAGCAGTTCTTC
- | TRBJ1-1 | TRBV6-1 | - | CASTRGDMNTEAFF | TGTGCCAGCACCAGGGGAGACATGAACACTGAAGCTTTCTTT
- | TRBJ2-3 | TRBV7-9 | - | CASSLAGGDTQYF | TGTGCCAGCAGCTTAGCGGGGGGTGATACGCAGTATTTT
- | TRBJ1-4 | TRBV13 | once | CASSPTGQLNEKLFF | TGTGCCAGCAGCCCAACCGGACAGCTGAATGAAAAACTGTTTTTT
TRBD1 | TRBJ2-7 | TRBV6-5 | - | CASSYSGQGAYEQYF | TGTGCCAGCAGTTACTCAGGACAGGGGGCCTACGAGCAGTACTTC